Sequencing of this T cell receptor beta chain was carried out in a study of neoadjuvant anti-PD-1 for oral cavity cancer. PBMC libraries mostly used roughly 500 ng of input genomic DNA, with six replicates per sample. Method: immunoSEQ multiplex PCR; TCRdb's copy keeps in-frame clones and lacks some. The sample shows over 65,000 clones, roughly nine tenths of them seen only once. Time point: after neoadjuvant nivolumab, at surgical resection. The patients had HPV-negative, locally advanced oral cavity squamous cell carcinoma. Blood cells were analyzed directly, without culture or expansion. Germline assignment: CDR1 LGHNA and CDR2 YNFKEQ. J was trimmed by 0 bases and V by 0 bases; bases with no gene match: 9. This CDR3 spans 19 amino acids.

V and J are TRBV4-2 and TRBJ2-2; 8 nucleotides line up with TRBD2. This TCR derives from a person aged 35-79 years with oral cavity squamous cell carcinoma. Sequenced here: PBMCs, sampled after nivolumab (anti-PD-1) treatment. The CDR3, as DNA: TGTGCCAGCAGCCAAGAGGTAATAGCGGGGCCCCCGAACACCGGGGAGCTGTTTTTT. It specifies CASSQEVIAGPPNTGELFF.